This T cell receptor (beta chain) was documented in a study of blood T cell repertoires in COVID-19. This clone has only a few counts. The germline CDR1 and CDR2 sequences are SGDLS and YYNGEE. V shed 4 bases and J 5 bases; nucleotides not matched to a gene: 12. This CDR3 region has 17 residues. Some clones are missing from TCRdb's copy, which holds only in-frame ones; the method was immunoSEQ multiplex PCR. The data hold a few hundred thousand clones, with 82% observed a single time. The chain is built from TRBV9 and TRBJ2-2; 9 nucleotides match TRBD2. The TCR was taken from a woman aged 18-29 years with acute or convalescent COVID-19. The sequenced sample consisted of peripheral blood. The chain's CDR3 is CASSSRGREGPTGELFF. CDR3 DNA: TGTGCCAGCAGCTCCCGGGGGCGGGAGGGCCCGACCGGGGAGCTGTTTTTT.